This entry features one T cell receptor (beta chain) sequence. Its cognate antigen is unknown. Sequenced with the Oncomine TCR Beta short-read assay was DNA taken from cultured CD4+ T cells. The source of extracted genomic DNA was cultured CD4+ T cells. TCRdb processed the PCR reads anew with MiXCR; each CDR3 protein has one entry. The repertoire has about 25,000 distinct CDR3 sequences, 60% to 80% of them found once; the top ten carry about 17%. Treatment: roughly 11-day PBMC culture with coronavirus spike peptide pools or control peptides (ViraFEST assay). This sample is drawn from a study of vaccination and CD4 T cells after COVID-19. Study-level information: The stimulating agents, overlapping spike peptides, came from SARS-CoV-2, HCoV-NL63, HCoV-OC43 and HCoV-229E.

The specimen comprised CD4+ T cells from blood, cultured in vitro, sampled after SARS-CoV-2 vaccination. This TCR came from a human donor who received a COVID-19 vaccine.

CDR3 sequence: CASSLNQGPWKGTQYF. The CDR3 bases are TGTGCCAGCAGCTTAAATCAGGGGCCCTGGAAGGGCACGCAGTATTTT. The chain combines TRBV7-3 with TRBJ2-3; a weak D match, TRBD1 (6 bases). Germline values: CDR1 SGHTA, CDR2 FQGTGA. The CDR3 is 16 amino acids. Trimming removed 1 base at V and 9 bases at J, with 20 bases between.